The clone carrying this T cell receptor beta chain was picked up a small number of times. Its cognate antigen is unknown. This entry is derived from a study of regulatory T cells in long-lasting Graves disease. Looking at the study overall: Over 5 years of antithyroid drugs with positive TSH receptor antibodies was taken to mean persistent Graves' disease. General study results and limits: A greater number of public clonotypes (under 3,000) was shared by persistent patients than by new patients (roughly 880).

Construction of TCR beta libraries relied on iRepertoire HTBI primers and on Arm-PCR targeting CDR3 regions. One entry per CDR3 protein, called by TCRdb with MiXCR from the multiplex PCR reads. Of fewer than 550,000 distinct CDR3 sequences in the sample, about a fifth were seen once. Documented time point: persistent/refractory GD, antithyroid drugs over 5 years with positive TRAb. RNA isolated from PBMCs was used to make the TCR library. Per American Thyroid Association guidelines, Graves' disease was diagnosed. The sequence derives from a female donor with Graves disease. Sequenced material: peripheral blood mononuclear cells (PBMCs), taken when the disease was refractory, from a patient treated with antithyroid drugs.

Written as DNA, the CDR3 is TGCAGTGCTAGTGTCGGAGGCAAAAACATTCAGTACTTC. Protein: CSASVGGKNIQYF. The chain employs TRBV20-1 and TRBJ2-4; weak D call: TRBD2 (5 bases). The CDR3 is 13 amino acids. Germline-derived CDR1 and CDR2 are DFQATT and SNEGSKA (reference sequence). The germline V and J ends were trimmed by 3 bases and 3 bases, with 9 bases remaining between them.